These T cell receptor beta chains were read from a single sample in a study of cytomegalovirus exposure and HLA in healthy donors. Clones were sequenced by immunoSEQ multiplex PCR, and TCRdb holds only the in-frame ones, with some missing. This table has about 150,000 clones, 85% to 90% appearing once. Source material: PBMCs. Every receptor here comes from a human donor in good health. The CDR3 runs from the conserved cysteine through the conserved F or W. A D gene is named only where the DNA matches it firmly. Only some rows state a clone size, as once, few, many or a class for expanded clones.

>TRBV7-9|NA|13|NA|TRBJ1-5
CASSLISGQPQHF
TGTGCCAGCAGCTTAATCTCCGGTCAGCCCCAGCATTTT
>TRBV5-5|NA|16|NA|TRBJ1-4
CASSSNPTDHIEKLFF
TGTGCCAGCAGCTCTAATCCCACAGACCATATTGAAAAACTGTTTTTT
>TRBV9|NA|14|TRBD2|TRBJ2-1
CASSDGGKNDEQFF
TGTGCCAGCAGCGACGGGGGGAAGAACGATGAGCAGTTCTTC
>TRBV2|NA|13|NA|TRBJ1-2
CASSEVGSYGYTF
TGTGCCAGCAGTGAAGTGGGCAGCTATGGCTACACCTTC
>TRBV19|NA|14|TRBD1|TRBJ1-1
CASSIDDRGSPAFF
TGTGCCAGTAGTATAGATGACAGGGGGTCCCCAGCTTTCTTT
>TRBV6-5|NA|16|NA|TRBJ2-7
CASSYLSGTGNYEQYF
TGTGCCAGCAGTTACTTATCCGGGACTGGGAACTACGAGCAGTACTTC
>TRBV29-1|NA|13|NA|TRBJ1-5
CSVASRAHQPQHF
TGCAGCGTTGCCTCCAGGGCCCATCAGCCCCAGCATTTT
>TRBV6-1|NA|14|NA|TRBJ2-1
CASSGVMSYNEQFF
TGTGCCAGCTCCGGGGTCATGTCCTACAATGAGCAGTTCTTC
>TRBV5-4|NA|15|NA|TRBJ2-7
CASSLMGGGPYEQYF
TGTGCCAGCAGCTTGATGGGGGGAGGACCTTACGAGCAGTACTTC
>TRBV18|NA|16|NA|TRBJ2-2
CASSPVNRLIAGELFF
TGTGCCAGCTCACCTGTGAACAGGTTAATCGCCGGGGAGCTGTTTTTT
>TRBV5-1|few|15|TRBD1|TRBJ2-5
CASSEVQGAQETQYF
TGCGCCAGCAGCGAGGTACAGGGGGCGCAAGAGACCCAGTACTTC
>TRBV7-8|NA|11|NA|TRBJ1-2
CASSSTYGYTF
TGTGCCAGCAGTTCTACGTATGGCTACACCTTC
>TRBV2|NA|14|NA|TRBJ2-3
CASSKTGSTDTQYF
TGTGCCAGCAGTAAGACAGGTAGCACAGATACGCAGTATTTT
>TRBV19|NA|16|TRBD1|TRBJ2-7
CASRRGQGLSSYEQYF
TGTGCCAGTAGAAGAGGACAGGGGTTAAGCTCCTACGAGCAGTACTTC
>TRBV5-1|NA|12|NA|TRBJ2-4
CASSLDRNIQYF
TGCGCCAGCAGCTTGGACAGAAACATTCAGTACTTC
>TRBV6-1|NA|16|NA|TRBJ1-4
CASSEWAADPNEKLFF
TGTGCCAGCAGTGAATGGGCCGCAGACCCTAATGAAAAACTGTTTTTT
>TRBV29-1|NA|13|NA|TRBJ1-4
CSILTGRDEKLFF
TGCAGCATACTAACAGGGAGGGATGAAAAACTGTTTTTT
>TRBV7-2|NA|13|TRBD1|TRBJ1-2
CASSSGQGYGYTF
TGTGCCAGCAGCTCCGGACAGGGTTACGGCTACACCTTC
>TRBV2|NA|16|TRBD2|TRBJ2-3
CASSRTSGAFTDTQYF
TGTGCCAGCAGTCGGACTAGCGGGGCTTTCACAGATACGCAGTATTTT
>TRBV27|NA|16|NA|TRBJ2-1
CASRRLEAGDGNEQFF
TGTGCCAGCAGGAGGTTAGAGGCAGGGGATGGTAATGAGCAGTTCTTC
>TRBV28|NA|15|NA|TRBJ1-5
CASSFSGRSNQPQHF
TGTGCCAGCAGTTTTTCGGGGAGGAGCAATCAGCCCCAGCATTTT
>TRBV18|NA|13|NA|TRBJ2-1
CASSRRGVDEQFF
TGTGCCAGCTCGCGGCGGGGTGTAGATGAGCAGTTCTTC
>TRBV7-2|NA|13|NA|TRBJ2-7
CASSRGYSYEQYF
TGTGCCAGCAGCCGGGGTTACTCCTACGAGCAGTACTTC
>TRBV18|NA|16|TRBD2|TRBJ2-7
CASSLLGSGSSYEQYF
TGTGCCAGCTCCTTATTGGGGAGCGGGAGCTCCTACGAGCAGTACTTC
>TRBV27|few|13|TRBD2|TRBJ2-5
CASGPGGGETQYF
TGTGCCAGCGGACCGGGGGGGGGAGAGACCCAGTACTTC
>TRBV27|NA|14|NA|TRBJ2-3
CATGHRVPTDTQYF
TGTGCCACCGGGCACAGGGTCCCCACAGATACGCAGTATTTT
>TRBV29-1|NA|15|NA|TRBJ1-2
CSVGEGRGVNYGYTF
TGCAGCGTTGGAGAAGGACGGGGGGTAAACTATGGCTACACCTTC
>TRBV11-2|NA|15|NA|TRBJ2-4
CASSLIEVAKNIQYF
TGTGCCAGCAGCTTAATAGAGGTAGCCAAAAACATTCAGTACTTC
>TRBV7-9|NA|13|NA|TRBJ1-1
CASSYRELTEAFF
TGTGCCAGCAGTTACAGGGAGTTGACTGAAGCTTTCTTT
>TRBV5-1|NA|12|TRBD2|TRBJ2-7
CASSRGVNEQYF
TGCGCCAGCAGTCGGGGGGTTAACGAGCAGTACTTC
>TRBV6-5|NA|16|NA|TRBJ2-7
CASSYGLGALSYEQYF
TGTGCCAGCAGTTACGGGTTGGGGGCGCTGAGTTACGAGCAGTACTTC
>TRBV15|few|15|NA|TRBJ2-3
CATSSPHGSTDTQYF
TGTGCCACCAGCAGTCCCCACGGGAGCACAGATACGCAGTATTTT
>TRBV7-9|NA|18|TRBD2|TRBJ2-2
CATPAGLAGAQNTGELFF
TGTGCCACCCCCGCAGGGCTAGCGGGAGCCCAAAACACCGGGGAGCTGTTTTTT
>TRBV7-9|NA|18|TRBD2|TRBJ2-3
CASSLDIRLAGITDTQYF
TGTGCCAGCAGCTTGGACATCCGACTAGCGGGGATCACAGATACGCAGTATTTT
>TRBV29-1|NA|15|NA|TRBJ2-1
CSGRGGGGDLNEQFF
TGCAGCGGAAGGGGCGGGGGCGGGGACCTGAATGAGCAGTTCTTC